Each of the 23 T cell receptor beta chains below was sequenced from the same sample in a study of cytomegalovirus exposure and HLA in healthy donors. The table came from immunoSEQ multiplex PCR; TCRdb's copy has only in-frame clones and leaves some out. The table has about 100,000 clones, approximately 85% seen once; the top ten hold 3% to 3.5%. The sequenced material came from PBMCs. These receptors were collected from a woman under 30 in good health and CMV-seronegative.

CDR3: CASSLLPSYEQYF. The CDR3, as DNA: TGCGCCAGCAGCTTACTCCCTTCCTACGAGCAGTACTTC. This chain connects TRBV5-1 to TRBJ2-7; no clear D gene. V shed 2 bases and J shed 1 base, with 7 bases lying between them. This CDR3 is built from 13 residues. CDR1 is SGHRS and CDR2 is YFSETQ in the germline V gene.

The genes are TRBV4-2 and TRBJ2-7; D might be TRBD1 (5 bases). Germline V gene sequence: CDR1 LGHNA, CDR2 YNFKEQ. V lost 0 bases and J lost 5, with 11 bases in between. The CDR3 consists of 14 residues. CDR3 in amino acids: CASSQDAGNDEQYF. The CDR3 DNA reads as TGTGCCAGCAGCCAAGATGCAGGGAACGACGAGCAGTACTTC.

This clone was seen once. The gene calls are TRBV7-6 and TRBJ2-1; possible D gene TRBD1, 6 bases. The CDR3 has 13 residues. The V and J ends lost 6 bases and 5 bases respectively, with 11 bases between them. The germline V gene encodes CDR1 SGHVS and CDR2 FNYEAQ. The CDR3: CASRKTGHNEQFF. The CDR3 DNA reads as TGTGCCAGCAGGAAAACAGGGCACAATGAGCAGTTCTTC.

The chain employs TRBV6-5 and TRBJ2-7, with D possibly TRBD2 on 6 matching bases. With 0 bases removed from V and 5 bases from J, the gap between germline ends came to 14 bases. The CDR3 loop spans 15 amino acids. The germline gives CDR1 MNHEY, CDR2 SVGAGI. The CDR3 sequence: CASSYSGAWGDEQYF. The CDR3 coding sequence is TGTGCCAGCAGTTACTCTGGGGCCTGGGGGGACGAGCAGTACTTC.

The genes are TRBV6-5 and TRBJ1-5; a weak D match, TRBD1 (5 bases). The CDR3 length is 15 residues. Between the trimmed V and J ends, which lost 5 bases and 1 base, there was a span of 12 bases. Germline V gene data show CDR1 as MNHEY and CDR2 as SVGAGI. CDR3 nucleotide sequence: TGTGCCAGCAGTACCACGGGGGGGAGCAATCAGCCCCAGCATTTT. This codes for CASSTTGGSNQPQHF.

The chain links TRBV27 to TRBJ2-7; 10 bases are a match to TRBD1. From germline, CDR1 is MNHEY and CDR2 SMNVEV (reference sequence). V lost 6 bases and J lost 0; bases outside the gene matches: 5. This CDR3 has 15 amino acids. The CDR3 region has the DNA TGTGCCAGCAGCTTTCGGACAGGGGGCTCCTACGAGCAGTACTTC. Translated, it gives CASSFRTGGSYEQYF.

This chain connects TRBV9 to TRBJ1-3; 7 bases map to TRBD1. V trimming: 1 base; J trimming: 0 bases; junction bases outside the gene matches: 7. From germline, CDR1 is SGDLS and CDR2 YYNGEE. CDR3 length equals 17 residues. The CDR3 sequence is CASSVTSQGTSGNTIYF. In DNA, the CDR3 is TGTGCCAGCAGCGTAACTTCACAGGGGACCTCTGGAAACACCATATATTTT.

The chain has TRBV7-3 and TRBJ2-3, with 7 bases aligning to TRBD2. This CDR3 has 17 residues. CDR1 is SGHTA, CDR2 FQGTGA, per germline. The ends lost 0 bases at V and 1 base at J; junction bases unmatched: 7. The CDR3 region has the DNA TGTGCCAGCAGCTTAACCTCCCCGGGGGGAGGCACAGATACGCAGTATTTT. Translating gives CASSLTSPGGGTDTQYF. Looking up the rest from reference TRBV7-3 and TRBJ2-3 gives the full variable domain: GAGVSQTPSNKVTEKGKYVELRCDPISGHTALYWYRQSLGQGPEFLIYFQGTGAADDSGLPNDRFFAVRPEGSVSTLKIQRTERGDSAVYLCASSLTSPGGGTDTQYFGPGTRLTVL.

A single count supports this clone. This sequence joins TRBV28 and TRBJ1-5; D is unclear. Germline values: CDR1 MDHEN, CDR2 SYDVKM. Trimming took 2 bases from V and 0 from J, leaving 11 bases between them. CDR3 size: 16 residues. CDR3 in DNA: TGTGCCAGCAGTTTAGGTGGGCTCTATAGCAATCAGCCCCAGCATTTT. Protein sequence: CASSLGGLYSNQPQHF.

The rearrangement links TRBV28 to TRBJ2-1, with 9 bases that match TRBD2. The J segment lost 4 bases and the V segment lost 6 bases, leaving 4 bases of the junction unmatched. This CDR3 region has 14 residues. Germline lookup yields CDR1 MDHEN and CDR2 SYDVKM. The CDR3 DNA sequence: TGTGCCAGCAGCCAGCGGGGGGCGTACAATGAGCAGTTCTTC. Amino acid sequence: CASSQRGAYNEQFF.

This clone was picked up one time. The rearrangement uses TRBV27 and TRBJ1-1; 7 bases line up with TRBD1. This CDR3 is built from 15 residues. The J segment lost 1 base and the V segment lost 2 bases, leaving 4 bases of the junction unmatched. CDR1 is MNHEY and CDR2 is SMNVEV in the germline V gene (reference sequence). CDR3 coding DNA: TGTGCCAGCAGTTTAAAGGGGGCTCCGAACACTGAAGCTTTCTTT. Amino acid sequence: CASSLKGAPNTEAFF.

The rearrangement joins TRBV11-2 to TRBJ1-6, with D unresolved. Germline V gives CDR1 SGHAT, CDR2 FQNNGV. The CDR3 has 15 residues. The V end lost 0 bases, the J end lost 9 bases, and 12 bases lay between the germline ends. For the CDR3, the DNA is TGTGCCAGCAGCTTAGATGGAAAGAGGAGTTCACCCCTCCACTTT. Translated, it gives CASSLDGKRSSPLHF.

This sequence joins TRBV12-1 and TRBJ1-6; TRBD1 is taken as the D call from the table, unchecked against the DNA. TRBV12-1 is listed as a pseudogene. The CDR3 is made up of 18 amino acids. The chain's CDR3 is CASSFAWTGVSYNSPLHF. The CDR3 DNA follows: TGTGCCAGCAGCTTTGCCTGGACAGGGGTGTCCTATAATTCACCCCTCCACTTT.

Many counts were recorded for this clone. Here the CDR3 reads CASSVLSGANVLTF. DNA for the CDR3: TGTGCCAGCAGTGTCCTATCTGGGGCCAACGTCCTGACTTTC. The chain combines TRBV6-1 with TRBJ2-6; D gene uncertain. This CDR3 spans 14 amino acids. The germline V gene encodes CDR1 MNHNS and CDR2 SASEGT. Trimming left V 4 bases short and J 1 base short, with 5 bases between.

DNA of the CDR3: TGTGCCTGGAACGGGGGGCTGAACACTGAAGCTTTCTTT. Amino acid sequence: CAWNGGLNTEAFF. The rearrangement uses TRBV30 and TRBJ1-1, with D perhaps matching TRBD1 (6 bases). This CDR3 comprises 13 residues. Germline V lookup: CDR1 GTSNPN, CDR2 SVGIG (reference sequence). Trimming took 4 bases from V and 0 from J, leaving 9 bases between them.

In this sample, this clone turned up many times. J is TRBJ2-3 and V is TRBV6-4; TRBD1 is a possible D gene (6 bases). Trimming took 3 bases from V and 0 from J, leaving 7 bases between them. The CDR3 is made up of 14 amino acids. The germline V gene encodes CDR1 MRHNA and CDR2 SNTAGT. The CDR3: CASSETGSTDTQYF. DNA for the CDR3: TGTGCCAGCAGTGAAACAGGGAGCACAGATACGCAGTATTTT.

This clone was picked up one time. V is TRBV5-6 and J is TRBJ1-1, with a possible D match to TRBD1 (6 bases). The CDR3 totals 16 residues. With 1 base removed from V and 4 bases from J, the gap between germline ends came to 17 bases. In germline, CDR1 is SGHDT, CDR2 YYEEEE. CDR3 amino acids: CASSLRGGAGPTEAFF. The CDR3 nucleotides are TGTGCCAGCAGCTTGAGGGGGGGGGCAGGGCCCACTGAAGCTTTCTTT.

The rearrangement uses TRBV19 and TRBJ1-6, with D perhaps TRBD1 (5 bases). The CDR3 runs 13 residues. Germline V gene lookup returns CDR1 LNHDA and CDR2 SQIVND (reference sequence). V was trimmed by 7 bases and J by 2 bases, leaving 6 bases between them. The CDR3 sequence: CASTGTYNSPLHF. CDR3 coding DNA: TGTGCCAGTACAGGGACCTATAATTCACCCCTCCACTTT.

The chain recombines TRBV5-1 with TRBJ1-1; the D is unclear. Germline CDR1 reads SGHRS; CDR2 reads YFSETQ. With 2 bases removed from V and 1 base from J, the gap between germline ends came to 6 bases. The CDR3 has 13 residues. The CDR3 spells CASSFSENTEAFF. DNA of the CDR3: TGCGCCAGCAGCTTCTCAGAGAACACTGAAGCTTTCTTT.

This chain links TRBV6-1 with TRBJ2-5; TRBD1 matches 9 bases. The germline gives CDR1 MNHNS, CDR2 SASEGT. V trimming: 0 bases; J trimming: 7 bases; junction bases outside the gene matches: 3. This CDR3 has 14 amino acids. Written as DNA, the CDR3 is TGTGCCAGCAGTGAAGCGGACAGGGGTGGGACCCAGTACTTC. Translation gives CASSEADRGGTQYF.

The chain's CDR3 is CATQGQGANNEQFF. In DNA, the CDR3 is TGTGCCACGCAGGGACAGGGGGCAAATAATGAGCAGTTCTTC. The V gene is TRBV10-3, the J gene TRBJ2-1, with 12 bases aligning to TRBD1. The CDR3 contains 14 residues. Germline assignment: CDR1 ENHRY and CDR2 SYGVKD. The J segment lost 7 bases and the V segment lost 10 bases, leaving 8 bases of the junction unmatched.

The chain recombines TRBV4-1 with TRBJ1-5, with a possible D match to TRBD1 (6 bases). V lost 0 bases to trimming and J lost 7 bases, with 10 bases between them. There are 14 residues in the CDR3. Per the germline V gene, CDR1 is MGHRA and CDR2 is YSYEKL. The CDR3, as DNA: TGCGCCAGCAGCCAAGACGGGGGGCAGCAGCCCCAGCATTTT. Translation gives CASSQDGGQQPQHF.

The chain links TRBV7-8 to TRBJ2-3, with D unresolved. The germline V gene has CDR1 SGHVS and CDR2 FQNEAQ. The germline V and J ends were trimmed by 5 bases and 5 bases, with 5 bases remaining between them. The CDR3 runs to 11 residues. CDR3 sequence (DNA): TGTGCCAGCAGCCCGGTAGATACGCAGTATTTT. Residues: CASSPVDTQYF.